The clone carrying this T cell receptor beta chain has a single count. This specimen comes from a study of human T cells and chemical hapten exposure. Time point in this sample: patch test 3, about 24 weeks after DPC sensitization. Treatment denoted: therapeutic diphenylcyclopropenone sensitization with weekly scalp DPC. Alopecia patients, 18 to 70 years old and DPC-suitable, served as donors. CDR3 length: 13 residues. V dropped 4 bases and J dropped 3; count of bases not matched to a gene: 3. Germline CDR1 SGHTA, CDR2 FQGNSA. A single record per CDR3 protein comes from TCRdb applying MiXCR to the RACE reads. The sample comprises some 180,000 distinct CDR3 sequences, 20% to 25% of which are singletons, and over 2% rests with the top ten.

Material: whole blood, obtained in connection with sensitization to the hapten diphenylcyclopropenone (DPC). The chain has TRBV7-2 and TRBJ2-7; 7 positions agree with TRBD2. This TCR came from a woman in her forties with alopecia areata. Some clones in this sample may be carry-over from other donors' samples. CDR3 in amino acids: CASSWGGVYEQYF. As DNA, the CDR3 is TGTGCCAGCAGCTGGGGGGGGGTCTACGAGCAGTACTTC.